This T cell receptor (beta chain) was documented in a study of cytomegalovirus exposure and HLA in healthy donors. Background on the study: An early data release held tens of millions of unique TCRs from HLA-typed donors. Researchers found that roughly 80% of under 450 genotyped donors fell within the Caucasian-associated ancestry cluster.

PCR was performed using 60 Vbeta and 13 Jbeta primers. Some clones are missing from TCRdb's copy, which holds only in-frame ones; the method was immunoSEQ multiplex PCR. The data contain over 100,000 clones, about 80% of them singletons. General observations from the study: Later analysis showed TCR association rates varying by HLA locus, highest for DRB1 and lowest for HLA-C.

Turning to this clone: Antigen unknown.

Sequenced input: PBMCs. This clonotype was obtained from a woman aged 45-65 years in good health and CMV-seropositive.

The CDR3 here is CSVARDSSYEQYF. The CDR3 bases are TGCAGCGTGGCCCGGGACTCTTCGTACGAGCAGTACTTC. The chain combines TRBV29-1 with TRBJ2-7; perhaps TRBD2 as D (6 bases). CDR1 and CDR2 from the germline V gene are SQVTM and ANQGSEA. CDR3 length equals 13 residues. V was shortened by 6 bases and J by 4 bases, with 16 bases between the two germline ends.